These 17 T cell receptor beta chains came from one sample sequenced in a study of blood T cell repertoires in COVID-19. The protocol was immunoSEQ multiplex PCR, while the TCRdb copy is restricted to in-frame clones and leaves out a portion. The table has 130,000 or so clones, around four fifths seen once. The sequenced sample consisted of peripheral blood. The receptors originated from a human donor in a cohort sampled during active COVID-19.

This rearrangement joins TRBV7-8 to TRBJ2-7, with TRBD2 matching over 8 bases. The junction had 6 bases not matched to a gene; V was cut back by 5 bases and J by 3 bases. CDR1 is SGHVS and CDR2 is FQNEAQ in the germline V gene. CDR3 length: 14 amino acids. The CDR3 region is CASSPGTRNYEQYF. The CDR3 coding sequence is TGTGCCAGCAGCCCCGGGACTAGGAACTACGAGCAGTACTTC. Supplemented by reference TRBV7-8 and TRBJ2-7, the full variable domain reads GAGVSQSPRYKVAKRGQDVALRCDPISGHVSLFWYQQALGQGPEFLTYFQNEAQLDKSGLPSDRFFAERPEGSVSTLKIQRTQQEDSAVYLCASSPGTRNYEQYFGPGTRLTVT.

The CDR3: CSASFQDYGYTF. The DNA of the CDR3 is TGCAGTGCTAGTTTCCAGGACTATGGCTACACCTTC. The V call is TRBV20-1, the J call TRBJ1-2; D unclear. The CDR3 covers 12 residues. Trimming stripped 3 bases from V and 3 bases from J, with 8 bases between. Germline V CDR1 and CDR2: DFQATT, SNEGSKA (reference sequence).

In this sample, this clone turned up a few times. This chain links TRBV5-1 with TRBJ2-7, with TRBD1 as a possible D gene (6 bases). This CDR3 has 14 residues. Germline V lookup: CDR1 SGHRS, CDR2 YFSETQ. V shed 0 bases and J shed 2 bases, with 9 bases lying between them. The CDR3 protein is CASSLGTDAYEQYF. Here the CDR3 DNA reads TGCGCCAGCAGCTTGGGGACAGACGCCTACGAGCAGTACTTC.

The chain links TRBV30 to TRBJ1-5; possible D gene TRBD1, 6 bases. Germline V gives CDR1 GTSNPN, CDR2 SVGIG (reference sequence). Trimming took 2 bases from V and 6 from J, leaving 17 bases between them. The CDR3 contains 15 residues. The CDR3 protein is CAWSLSLGARQPQHF. The CDR3, as DNA: TGTGCCTGGAGTTTAAGTTTGGGGGCGCGTCAGCCCCAGCATTTT. The variable domain in full, with the rest retrieved from reference TRBV30 and TRBJ1-5, is SQTIHQWPATLVQPVGSPLSLECTVEGTSNPNLYWYRQAAGRGLQLLFYSVGIGQISSEVPQNLSASRPQDRQFILSSKKLLLSDSGFYLCAWSLSLGARQPQHFGDGTRLSIL.

The V call is TRBV7-8, the J call TRBJ1-1; 10 bases map to TRBD1. V trimming: 5 bases; J trimming: 9 bases; junction bases outside the gene matches: 6. Germline CDR1 and CDR2: SGHVS and FQNEAQ. CDR3 length: 13 amino acids. The CDR3 region is CASSARQGAKAFF. The CDR3 coding sequence is TGTGCCAGCAGCGCCCGACAGGGGGCAAAAGCTTTCTTT.

V gene TRBV10-3 combines with J gene TRBJ1-5, with D perhaps TRBD1 (6 bases). V was cut by 3 bases and J by 1 base, with 7 bases left in between. The CDR3 spans 14 residues. The germline V gene has CDR1 ENHRY and CDR2 SYGVKD. Here the CDR3 reads CAISDQGSNQPQHF. CDR3 coding DNA: TGTGCCATCAGTGACCAGGGGAGCAATCAGCCCCAGCATTTT.

This clone was recorded at least ten times. This rearrangement joins TRBV18 to TRBJ2-7; TRBD1 matches 7 bases. The V segment lost 6 bases and the J segment 5 bases; nucleotides outside the gene matches: 7. CDR1 is KGHSH, CDR2 LQKENI, per germline. This CDR3 contains 13 residues. CDR3 sequence reads: CASSGRQGDEQYF. CDR3 in DNA: TGTGCCAGCTCGGGAAGACAGGGCGACGAGCAGTACTTC. The full variable domain, completed using reference TRBV18 and TRBJ2-7, is NAGVMQNPRHLVRRRGQEARLRCSPMKGHSHVYWYRQLPEEGLKFMVYLQKENIIDESGMPKERFSAEFPKEGPSILRIQQVVRGDSAAYFCASSGRQGDEQYFGPGTRLTVT.

This clone was counted between two and nine times. V usage is TRBV9 and J usage is TRBJ1-1; D is perhaps TRBD1 (6 bases). The V and J ends lost 4 bases and 3 bases respectively, with 13 bases between them. The CDR3 totals 14 residues. The germline V gene has CDR1 SGDLS and CDR2 YYNGEE. The CDR3 sequence: CASSSNTGYTEAFF. CDR3 DNA sequence: TGTGCCAGCAGCTCAAATACAGGGTACACTGAAGCTTTCTTT.

V gene TRBV7-9 combines with J gene TRBJ1-1; perhaps TRBD1 as D (5 bases). Germline CDR1 SEHNR, CDR2 FQNEAQ (reference sequence). The V gene lost 5 bases and the J gene lost 4 bases, with 14 bases spanning the gap. The CDR3 is 14 amino acids. The CDR3 spells CASSPVAGPTEAFF. The CDR3 coding sequence is TGTGCCAGCAGCCCAGTAGCAGGGCCCACTGAAGCTTTCTTT.

This clone has only a few counts. The V call is TRBV3-1 (or the pseudogene TRBV3-2), the J call TRBJ2-1; D unclear. The ends were cut back, 4 bases at V and 3 bases at J, with 7 bases in the middle. The CDR3 totals 13 residues. CDR1 and CDR2 from the germline V gene are LGHDT and YNNKEL (reference sequence). The CDR3 region has the DNA TGTGCCAGCAGCCGTCCCGGCTACAATGAGCAGTTCTTC. This sequence encodes CASSRPGYNEQFF.

The chain couples TRBV27 to TRBJ2-5; tentatively, D is TRBD1 (5 bases). Per germline, CDR1 MNHEY and CDR2 SMNVEV (reference sequence). This CDR3 comprises 15 residues. V gave up 0 bases and J gave up 2 bases, with 10 bases separating them. The CDR3, as DNA: TGTGCCAGCAGTTTATCCCCGACAGCTCAAGAGACCCAGTACTTC. Its translation: CASSLSPTAQETQYF.

The J gene is TRBJ2-2, the V gene TRBV3-1 (or the pseudogene TRBV3-2), with D perhaps TRBD2 (5 bases). Germline loops: CDR1 LGHDT, CDR2 YNNKEL (reference sequence). V lost 4 bases and J lost 5, with 11 bases in between. CDR3 length equals 14 residues. The CDR3 bases are TGTGCCAGCAGCCCCGACCGGGGAACCGGGGAGCTGTTTTTT. Translated: CASSPDRGTGELFF.

The chain has TRBV21-1 and TRBJ2-1; TRBD2, the table's D call, was not compared with the DNA. TRBV21-1 is a recognized pseudogene. This CDR3 contains 17 residues. This CDR3 is CASSGTSGRDAHNEQFF. The DNA of the CDR3 is TGTGCCAGCAGCGGTACTAGCGGGAGGGATGCTCACAATGAGCAGTTCTTC.

This clone has more than one count but fewer than ten. CDR3 sequence reads: CASSLSGAYGYTF. In nucleotides, the CDR3 is TGTGCCAGCAGTTTATCAGGGGCCTATGGCTACACCTTC. The rearrangement uses TRBV27 and TRBJ1-2; possibly TRBD1 for D (5 bases). The length of the CDR3 is 13 residues. V lost 0 bases and J lost 4, with 6 bases in between. Germline values: CDR1 MNHEY, CDR2 SMNVEV (reference sequence).

The V gene is TRBV28, the J gene TRBJ1-6; a possible D gene is TRBD1 (5 bases). CDR3 length equals 14 residues. CDR1 is MDHEN, CDR2 SYDVKM, per germline. With 4 bases removed from V and 6 bases from J, the gap between germline ends came to 10 bases. The CDR3 protein is CASSWGGVNSPLHF. The CDR3 bases are TGTGCCAGCAGTTGGGGGGGGGTTAATTCACCCCTCCACTTT. Filled out from reference TRBV28 and TRBJ1-6, the complete variable domain reads DVKVTQSSRYLVKRTGEKVFLECVQDMDHENMFWYRQDPGLGLRLIYFSYDVKMKEKGDIPEGYSVSREKKERFSLILESASTNQTSMYLCASSWGGVNSPLHFGNGTRLTVT.

The J gene is TRBJ2-3, the V gene TRBV6-5; TRBD1 might be the D (6 bases). The CDR3 is 13 residues long. V dropped 7 bases and J dropped 4 bases, with 12 bases sitting between them. From germline, CDR1 is MNHEY and CDR2 SVGAGI. This chain's CDR3 is CASNLQGSDTQYF. CDR3 nucleotides: TGTGCCAGCAACTTACAGGGATCAGATACGCAGTATTTT.

This chain joins TRBV7-3 and TRBJ2-1; maybe TRBD1 (6 bases). V lost 5 bases and J 2 bases, leaving 19 bases between the germline ends. Germline loops: CDR1 SGHTA, CDR2 FQGTGA. The CDR3 spans 17 residues. CDR3 nucleotides: TGTGCCAGCAGCCCAGCTTTAGACAGGCGGACCTACAATGAGCAGTTCTTC. Translation gives CASSPALDRRTYNEQFF.